This TCR beta chain was found in a study of CD8 T cells in ankylosing spondylitis. Study conclusions and caveats: Apparently characteristic of ankylosing spondylitis blood was a TCR beta motif (under ten highly homologous variants). Peripheral blood held disease-linked clones only at relatively low frequency, and these were CD8+.

TCRdb passed the 5' RACE reads through MiXCR, listing each CDR3 protein once. The sample lists about 30,000 distinct CDR3 sequences, less than 6.5% seen once, with about 1.8% in the top ten. This clonotype has a count of ten or more. Its cognate antigen is unknown. The material sequenced was blood, either unsorted or a sorted T cell fraction (not recorded which). This sequence originates from a female donor with ankylosing spondylitis or in good health (not recorded which).

The CDR3 is CASSDRGGAPTQYF. The CDR3 nucleotides are TGTGCCAGCAGCGACCGAGGCGGGGCCCCTACGCAGTATTTT. This chain joins TRBV9 and TRBJ2-3; a possible D gene is TRBD2 (6 bases). Trimming removed 3 bases from V and 8 bases from J, with 16 bases in between. Per germline, CDR1 SGDLS and CDR2 YYNGEE. This CDR3 is built from 14 residues.